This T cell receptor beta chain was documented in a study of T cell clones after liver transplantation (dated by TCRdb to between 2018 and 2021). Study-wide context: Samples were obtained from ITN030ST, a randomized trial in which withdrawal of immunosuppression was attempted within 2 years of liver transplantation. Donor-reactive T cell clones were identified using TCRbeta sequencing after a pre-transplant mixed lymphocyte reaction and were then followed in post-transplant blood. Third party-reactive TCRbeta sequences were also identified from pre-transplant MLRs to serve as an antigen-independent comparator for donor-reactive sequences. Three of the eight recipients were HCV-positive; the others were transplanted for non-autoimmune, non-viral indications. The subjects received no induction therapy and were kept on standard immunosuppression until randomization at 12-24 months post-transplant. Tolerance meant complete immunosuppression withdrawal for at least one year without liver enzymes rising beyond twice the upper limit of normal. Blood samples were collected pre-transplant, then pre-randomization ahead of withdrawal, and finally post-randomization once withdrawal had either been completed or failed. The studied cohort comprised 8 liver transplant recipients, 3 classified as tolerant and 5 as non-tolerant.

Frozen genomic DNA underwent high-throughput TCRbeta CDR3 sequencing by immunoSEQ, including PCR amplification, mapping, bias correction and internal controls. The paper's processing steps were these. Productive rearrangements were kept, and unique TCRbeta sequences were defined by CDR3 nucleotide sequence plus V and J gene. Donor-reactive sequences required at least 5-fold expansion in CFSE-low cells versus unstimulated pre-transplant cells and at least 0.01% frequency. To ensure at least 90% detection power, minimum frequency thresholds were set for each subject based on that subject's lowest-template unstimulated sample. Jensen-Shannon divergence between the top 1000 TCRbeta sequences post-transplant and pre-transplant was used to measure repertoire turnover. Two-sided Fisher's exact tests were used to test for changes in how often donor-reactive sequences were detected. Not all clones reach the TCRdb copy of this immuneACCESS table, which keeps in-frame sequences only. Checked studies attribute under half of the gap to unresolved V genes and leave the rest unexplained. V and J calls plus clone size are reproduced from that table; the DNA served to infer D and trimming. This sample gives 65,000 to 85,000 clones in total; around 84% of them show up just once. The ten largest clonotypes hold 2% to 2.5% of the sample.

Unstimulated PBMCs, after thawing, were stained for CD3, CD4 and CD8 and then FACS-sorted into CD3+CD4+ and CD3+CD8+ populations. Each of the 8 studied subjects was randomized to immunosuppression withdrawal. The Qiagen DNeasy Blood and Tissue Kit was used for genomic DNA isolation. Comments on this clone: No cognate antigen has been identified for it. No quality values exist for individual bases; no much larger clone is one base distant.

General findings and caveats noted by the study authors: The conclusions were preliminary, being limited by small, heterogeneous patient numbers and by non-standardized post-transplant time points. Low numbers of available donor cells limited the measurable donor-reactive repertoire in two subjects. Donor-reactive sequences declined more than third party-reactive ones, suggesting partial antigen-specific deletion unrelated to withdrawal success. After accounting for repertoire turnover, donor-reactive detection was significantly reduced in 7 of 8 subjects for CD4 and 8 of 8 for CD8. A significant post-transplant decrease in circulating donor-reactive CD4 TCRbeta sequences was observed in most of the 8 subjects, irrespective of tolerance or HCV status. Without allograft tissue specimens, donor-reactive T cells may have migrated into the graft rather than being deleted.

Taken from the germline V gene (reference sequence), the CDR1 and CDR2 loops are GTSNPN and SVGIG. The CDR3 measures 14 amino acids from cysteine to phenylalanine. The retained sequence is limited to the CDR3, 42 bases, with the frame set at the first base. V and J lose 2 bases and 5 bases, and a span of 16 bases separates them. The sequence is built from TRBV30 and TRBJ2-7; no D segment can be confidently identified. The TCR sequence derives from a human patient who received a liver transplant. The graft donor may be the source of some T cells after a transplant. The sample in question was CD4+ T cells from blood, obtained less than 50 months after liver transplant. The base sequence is TGTGCCTGGAGTAGGGTCATAAGCTTGCACGAGCAGTACTTC. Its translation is CAWSRVISLHEQYF.